This TCR beta chain was retrieved from a study of T cell changes during pregnancy in multiple sclerosis. Method: immunoSEQ multiplex PCR; TCRdb's copy keeps in-frame clones and lacks some. The table lists about 20,000 clones, about 90% of them singletons. The CDR3 is 16 residues long. Trimming took 0 bases from V and 7 from J, leaving 16 bases between them. The germline V gene has CDR1 SGDLS and CDR2 YYNGEE. This chain uses TRBV9 with TRBJ2-2; TRBD2 might be the D (6 bases). Sequenced here: CD8+ T cells from peripheral blood mononuclear cells, sampled in the second trimester of pregnancy. This TCR derives from a female donor in good health, enrolled as a control in a pregnancy study. CDR3 DNA sequence: TGTGCCAGCAGCGTAGCTTTCGGGGGTCTCGGCGGGGAGCTGTTTTTT. Residues: CASSVAFGGLGGELFF.